The 27 T cell receptor beta chains listed next were all sequenced from one sample in a study of CD8+CD57+ T cells in acquired aplastic anemia. General study findings and limits: Diversity was reduced in patient CD8+CD57+ cells relative to total CD4+ and CD8+ pools.

CDR3 and TCR beta VDJ profiling relied on a genomic DNA template. TCRdb re-called the reads through MiXCR, storing one row per CDR3 protein. The sample yields roughly 16,000 distinct CDR3 sequences, 37% seen once. The patients chosen for sequencing had shown expansion of CD8+CD57+ cells (detected by flow cytometry). For these TCRs, the target antigens are not known. The sample taken for sequencing was CD8+CD57+ T cells sorted from PBMCs. Subset defined: bead-enriched CD8+CD57+ effector memory T cells from SAA patients. The receptors originated from a human donor with aplastic anemia.

The chain links TRBV27 to TRBJ2-1; weak D call: TRBD2 (6 bases). V lost 2 bases and J lost 4, with 9 bases in between. Germline V gene lookup returns CDR1 MNHEY and CDR2 SMNVEV (reference sequence). This CDR3 has 14 residues. CDR3 sequence (DNA): TGTGCCAGCAGTTTAGCGGGGAATTACAATGAGCAGTTCTTC. It is translated as CASSLAGNYNEQFF.

This clonotype was seen more than once but under ten times. This sequence joins TRBV5-1 and TRBJ2-7; D ambiguous. V shed 0 bases and J shed 6 bases, with 16 bases lying between them. Germline V gene lookup returns CDR1 SGHRS and CDR2 YFSETQ. The CDR3 contains 15 residues. The CDR3 DNA reads as TGCGCCAGCAGCTTGGGAAGGATCGGTGGGTCCGAGCAGTACTTC. It codes for CASSLGRIGGSEQYF.

This clonotype has only a few counts. The J gene is TRBJ2-3, the V gene TRBV29-1; tentative D call: TRBD1 (6 bases). This CDR3 is built from 15 residues. Trimming left V 1 base short and J 11 bases short, with 22 bases between. Germline CDR1 is SQVTM and CDR2 is ANQGSEA. The CDR3 spells CSVEGGQGIYNEQYF. In DNA, the CDR3 is TGCAGCGTTGAAGGAGGGCAGGGGATCTACAATGAGCAGTATTTT.

The chain joins TRBV5-1 to TRBJ2-3, with D maybe TRBD1 (7 bases). V lost 4 bases and J lost 1, with 13 bases in between. There are 15 residues in the CDR3. The germline gives CDR1 SGHRS, CDR2 YFSETQ. The CDR3 sequence: CASSITGEGTDTQYF. In DNA form, the CDR3 reads TGCGCCAGCAGCATAACAGGGGAGGGCACAGATACGCAGTATTTT.

This clonotype was recorded a few times. The junction differs from germline at one of its ends, possibly a read error. The V gene is TRBV7-7, the J gene TRBJ2-5; D is unclear. The germline V gene encodes CDR1 SSHAT and CDR2 FNYEAQ (reference sequence). CDR3 length: 14 amino acids. Written as DNA, the CDR3 is TGTGCTAGCAGCTTAGGGAACTTACAAGAGACCCAGTACTTC. Translated, it gives CASSLGNLQETQYF.

This clonotype was seen repeatedly, ten times or more. The chain couples TRBV3-1 to TRBJ2-1; 11 bases agree with TRBD2. Germline assignment: CDR1 LGHDT and CDR2 YNNKEL (reference sequence). Trimming took 3 bases from V and 9 from J; bases not matched to a gene: 7. The CDR3 covers 15 residues. CDR3: CASSHLAGGPSEQFF. The CDR3 nucleotides are TGTGCCAGCAGCCACTTAGCGGGGGGGCCCAGTGAGCAGTTCTTC.

The CDR3 DNA reads TGTGCCAGTAGTCTTTGGGATGAGCAGTTCTTC. Protein product: CASSLWDEQFF. This sequence joins TRBV19 and TRBJ2-1; no clear D gene. The germline V gene encodes CDR1 LNHDA and CDR2 SQIVND (reference sequence). The V end lost 5 bases, the J end lost 8 bases, and 7 bases lay between the germline ends. CDR3 length equals 11 residues.

The chain links TRBV15 to TRBJ1-1, with TRBD1 matching 8 bases. Germline CDR1 is LNHNV and CDR2 is YYDKDF (reference sequence). This CDR3 contains 17 residues. J lost 1 base, V lost 2 bases, and 9 bases had no gene match. The CDR3 loop is CATSRPFPGQENTEAFF. CDR3 in DNA: TGTGCCACCAGCAGACCATTTCCGGGACAGGAGAACACTGAAGCTTTCTTT.

Only a few counts were recorded for this clonotype. V gene TRBV15 combines with J gene TRBJ2-1; D not resolved. Trimming left V 3 bases short and J 6 bases short, with 9 bases between. This CDR3 spans 13 amino acids. The germline CDR1 and CDR2 sequences are LNHNV and YYDKDF (reference sequence). The DNA of the CDR3 is TGTGCCACCAGCAGCTTGACTCGCAATGAGCAGTTCTTC. It specifies CATSSLTRNEQFF. Using reference TRBV15 and TRBJ2-1 for the parts outside the CDR3, the full variable domain is DAMVIQNPRYQVTQFGKPVTLSCSQTLNHNVMYWYQQKSSQAPKLLFHYYDKDFNNEADTPDNFQSRRPNTSFCFLDIRSPGLGDTAMYLCATSSLTRNEQFFGPGTRLTVL.

The chain is built from TRBV20-1 and TRBJ1-1; TRBD1 agrees at 9 bases. Germline loops: CDR1 DFQATT, CDR2 SNEGSKA (reference sequence). V shed 2 bases and J 6 bases; nucleotides not matched to a gene: 7. This CDR3 is built from 14 residues. The CDR3 sequence is CSARLEGQGAEAFF. The CDR3 coding sequence is TGCAGTGCTAGACTTGAGGGACAGGGAGCTGAAGCTTTCTTT.

The rearrangement uses TRBV10-2 and TRBJ1-1; a weak D match, TRBD1 (6 bases). V gave up 9 bases and J gave up 1 base, with 12 bases separating them. This CDR3 has 13 amino acids. The germline V gene has CDR1 WSHSY and CDR2 SAAADI. CDR3 loop: CASRPTGNTEAFF. DNA for the CDR3: TGCGCCAGTAGACCGACAGGGAACACTGAAGCTTTCTTT.

The chain carries TRBV2 and TRBJ2-5, with 7 bases lining up with TRBD1. This CDR3 spans 14 amino acids. CDR1 SNHLY and CDR2 FYNNEI come from the germline V gene. V gave up 5 bases and J gave up 0 bases; unmatched junction bases: 3. In DNA, the CDR3 is TGTGCCAGCAGTCGGGACAGAAACCAAGAGACCCAGTACTTC. It specifies CASSRDRNQETQYF.

This clonotype showed up many times. The chain couples TRBV3-1 to TRBJ2-7, with a weak D call TRBD1 (6 bases). V was cut by 3 bases and J by 0 bases, with 15 bases left in between. The CDR3 extends over 16 amino acids. Germline CDR1 LGHDT, CDR2 YNNKEL (reference sequence). CDR3 residues: CASSQGAGTTSYEQYF. The CDR3, as DNA: TGTGCCAGCAGCCAGGGGGCCGGGACAACCTCCTACGAGCAGTACTTC.

This sequence joins TRBV20-1 and TRBJ1-2, with 10 bases lining up with TRBD1. With V trimmed by 5 bases and J by 5 bases, 8 bases remained unmatched. This CDR3 spans 14 amino acids. From germline, CDR1 is DFQATT and CDR2 SNEGSKA (reference sequence). The CDR3 DNA reads TGCAGTGCTTCTGGAAGGGGACAGGGGTATGGCTACACCTTC. Translated, it gives CSASGRGQGYGYTF.

This clonotype has only a few counts. The chain links TRBV4-2 to TRBJ2-7; D is ambiguous. Trimming took off 0 bases at V and 2 bases at J, with 8 bases between the two ends. Germline V gene data show CDR1 as LGHNA and CDR2 as YNFKEQ. The CDR3 extends over 14 amino acids. CDR3 sequence: CASSQDFGAYEQYF. CDR3 DNA: TGTGCCAGCAGCCAAGATTTTGGAGCCTACGAGCAGTACTTC.

The J gene is TRBJ2-3, the V gene TRBV6-4; D is uncertain. The CDR3 has 13 amino acids. Germline V lookup: CDR1 MRHNA, CDR2 SNTAGT. The V and J ends lost 2 bases and 2 bases respectively, with 5 bases between them. The CDR3 region is CASSDGNTDTQYF. The CDR3 DNA reads as TGTGCCAGCAGTGACGGGAACACAGATACGCAGTATTTT.

This chain uses TRBV2 with TRBJ1-2; D might be TRBD1 (5 bases). The germline CDR1 and CDR2 sequences are SNHLY and FYNNEI. The ends were cut back, 4 bases at V and 6 bases at J, with 12 bases in the middle. The CDR3 has 13 residues. As DNA, the CDR3 is TGTGCCAGCAGTGCCCAGGGAAAGGATGGCTACACCTTC. It encodes CASSAQGKDGYTF.

This clonotype has at least ten counts. This chain connects TRBV4-1 to TRBJ2-3; D is unclear. Germline V gives CDR1 MGHRA, CDR2 YSYEKL. This CDR3 is built from 17 residues. Trimming took 0 bases from V and 3 from J, leaving 16 bases between them. The CDR3 protein is CASSQDRNPYVTDTQYF. CDR3 nucleotide sequence: TGCGCCAGCAGCCAAGATAGGAATCCTTATGTTACAGATACGCAGTATTTT.

This clonotype appeared many times. The chain couples TRBV6-4 to TRBJ1-6; 7 bases match TRBD1. Germline V lookup: CDR1 MRHNA, CDR2 SNTAGT. This CDR3 is built from 15 residues. The V and J ends lost 3 bases and 7 bases, in that order; junction bases with no gene match: 6. CDR3: CASSEVEQGNSPLHF. CDR3 in DNA: TGTGCCAGCAGTGAAGTGGAACAGGGGAATTCACCCCTCCACTTT.

This clonotype was seen many times. The CDR3 nucleotides are TGCGCCAGCAGCCCCGGACGGCATCCCCTCCACTTT. Translating it yields CASSPGRHPLHF. V is TRBV5-1 and J is TRBJ1-6, with unresolved D. Germline-derived CDR1 and CDR2 are SGHRS and YFSETQ. V was shortened by 4 bases and J by 13 bases, with 12 bases between the two germline ends. CDR3 length equals 12 residues.

The chain carries TRBV28 and TRBJ2-3; possibly TRBD2 for D (6 bases). The V end was cut by 8 bases, the J end by 2 bases, with 17 bases between. The V gene's germline CDR1 is MDHEN and CDR2 SYDVKM. This CDR3 contains 15 residues. The CDR3 DNA is TGTGCCAGCGCAAGCCCTGGGACTGTCACAGATACGCAGTATTTT. Amino acids: CASASPGTVTDTQYF.

The chain has TRBV7-9 and TRBJ1-6, with 7 positions matching TRBD1. The V gene's germline CDR1 is SEHNR and CDR2 FQNEAQ (reference sequence). J was trimmed by 8 bases and V by 5 bases; bases with no gene match: 6. CDR3 length: 14 residues. CDR3 protein: CASSQDRWDSPLHF. The CDR3, as DNA: TGTGCCAGCAGCCAGGACAGGTGGGATTCACCCCTCCACTTT. Full variable domain (rest looked up from reference TRBV7-9 and TRBJ1-6): DTGVSQNPRHKITKRGQNVTFRCDPISEHNRLYWYRQTLGQGPEFLTYFQNEAQLEKSRLLSDRFSAERPKGSFSTLEIQRTEQGDSAMYLCASSQDRWDSPLHFGNGTRLTVT.

This clonotype was observed a single time. The chain is built from TRBV11-2 and TRBJ1-6; D uncertain. Germline CDR1 and CDR2: SGHAT and FQNNGV. The length of the CDR3 is 15 residues. Trimming pared 5 bases from V and 6 bases from J, leaving 14 bases between. CDR3 in amino acids: CASSPWTQPNSPLHF. The CDR3 DNA is TGTGCCAGCAGCCCCTGGACGCAGCCTAATTCACCCCTCCACTTT.

The chain has TRBV6-1 and TRBJ1-5, with D perhaps TRBD1 (5 bases). Per the germline V gene, CDR1 is MNHNS and CDR2 is SASEGT. Trimming removed 0 bases from V and 2 bases from J, with 5 bases in between. The CDR3 has 14 amino acids. The CDR3 nucleotides read TGTGCCAGCAGTGAAGCAGGGGGCAATCAGCCCCAGCATTTT. Its translation: CASSEAGGNQPQHF.

At least ten counts were recorded for this clonotype. V and J are TRBV7-6 and TRBJ2-7; D is perhaps TRBD2 (6 bases). Germline assignment: CDR1 SGHVS and CDR2 FNYEAQ. CDR3 length: 11 residues. The germline V and J ends were trimmed by 5 bases and 6 bases, with 8 bases remaining between them. The CDR3 reads CASSPGVEQYF. The CDR3 DNA reads TGTGCCAGCAGCCCGGGGGTCGAGCAGTACTTC.

This clonotype was seen repeatedly, ten times or more. This chain connects TRBV19 to TRBJ1-2; TRBD1 is a possible D gene (6 bases). This CDR3 is built from 14 residues. Germline V gives CDR1 LNHDA, CDR2 SQIVND (reference sequence). V dropped 6 bases and J dropped 4 bases, with 15 bases sitting between them. CDR3 sequence (DNA): TGTGCCAGTAGATGGGGGCAGGGGAGCTATGGCTACACCTTC. Protein product: CASRWGQGSYGYTF.

This clonotype came up many times. The V gene is TRBV6-5, the J gene TRBJ2-7, with 7 bases that match TRBD1. Germline V gene sequence: CDR1 MNHEY, CDR2 SVGAGI. V dropped 2 bases and J dropped 0; count of bases not matched to a gene: 4. CDR3 length: 15 residues. The CDR3 region is CASSYGAGGSYEQYF. The CDR3, as DNA: TGTGCCAGCAGTTACGGGGCAGGGGGCTCCTACGAGCAGTACTTC.